Presented here are 25 T cell receptor beta chains from one specimen sequenced in a study of early T cells in non-severe SARS-CoV-2 infection. Each CDR3 protein gets one entry after TCRdb re-called the 5' RACE reads with MiXCR. The table has over 70,000 distinct CDR3 sequences, roughly 14% seen once; the top ten hold roughly 6.4%. Sequencing input: whole blood. These receptors were collected from an adult who was a healthcare worker with PCR-confirmed SARS-CoV-2 infection or an uninfected control (not recorded which).

This clonotype was seen a few times. The chain has TRBV2 and TRBJ2-1, with no clear D. Germline values: CDR1 SNHLY, CDR2 FYNNEI. V lost 7 bases and J lost 6, with 13 bases in between. The length of the CDR3 is 13 residues. CDR3 amino acids: CASIGSLRNEQFF. The CDR3 bases are TGTGCCAGCATCGGGTCCCTCCGCAATGAGCAGTTCTTC.

This clonotype turned up a few times. The chain couples TRBV7-9 to TRBJ2-1, with TRBD1 as a possible D gene (6 bases). CDR1 and CDR2 (germline): SEHNR, FQNEAQ (reference sequence). The CDR3 contains 11 residues. Trimming stripped 5 bases from V and 10 bases from J, with 9 bases between. The CDR3 bases are TGTGCCAGCAGCCCAGGGGCAGAGCAGTTCTTC. Translated: CASSPGAEQFF.

This clonotype was counted between two and nine times. V gene TRBV25-1 combines with J gene TRBJ2-1, with no clear D. The CDR3 has 12 amino acids. Germline V CDR1 and CDR2: MGHDK, SYGVNS. V lost 2 bases, J lost 9 bases, and 8 bases lay in between. Here the CDR3 DNA reads TGTGCCAGCAGTGAAAGTTTGCCTGAGCAGTTCTTC. Residues: CASSESLPEQFF.

The chain combines TRBV28 with TRBJ2-7, with D unclear. CDR1 is MDHEN and CDR2 is SYDVKM in the germline V gene. The CDR3 has 12 amino acids. Trimming removed 6 bases at V and 5 bases at J, with 11 bases between. Here the CDR3 DNA reads TGTGCCAGCAGACCAGACGCGCACGAGCAGTACTTC. Its protein product is CASRPDAHEQYF. Supplemented by reference TRBV28 and TRBJ2-7, the full variable domain reads DVKVTQSSRYLVKRTGEKVFLECVQDMDHENMFWYRQDPGLGLRLIYFSYDVKMKEKGDIPEGYSVSREKKERFSLILESASTNQTSMYLCASRPDAHEQYFGPGTRLTVT.

This clonotype was detected only a few times. The V and J genes are TRBV11-3 and TRBJ1-1; D ambiguous. The germline gives CDR1 SGHNT, CDR2 YENEEA. This CDR3 spans 15 amino acids. Trimming cost V 5 bases and J 0 bases, with 13 bases left between them. The CDR3 sequence: CASSLDGYMNTEAFF. CDR3 coding DNA: TGTGCCAGCAGCCTTGACGGTTACATGAACACTGAAGCTTTCTTT. The variable domain in full, with the rest retrieved from reference TRBV11-3 and TRBJ1-1, is EAGVVQSPRYKIIEKKQPVAFWCNPISGHNTLYWYLQNLGQGPELLIRYENEEAVDDSQLPKDRFSAERLKGVDSTLKIQPAELGDSAVYLCASSLDGYMNTEAFFGQGTRLTVV.

This chain uses TRBV30 with TRBJ1-4; TRBD1 might be the D (5 bases). The germline V and J ends were trimmed by 3 bases and 4 bases, with 15 bases remaining between them. This CDR3 contains 15 residues. CDR1 and CDR2 from the germline V gene are GTSNPN and SVGIG (reference sequence). In nucleotides, the CDR3 is TGTGCCTGGAGGGCACCGGGACGGAGTAATGAAAAACTGTTTTTT. This encodes CAWRAPGRSNEKLFF.

The chain joins TRBV7-9 to TRBJ2-1, with D tentatively TRBD2 (5 bases). V gave up 0 bases and J gave up 1 base, with 13 bases separating them. Germline V gene data show CDR1 as SEHNR and CDR2 as FQNEAQ (reference sequence). The CDR3 is made up of 17 amino acids. The CDR3 is CASSLASGGPSYNEQFF. In nucleotides, the CDR3 is TGTGCCAGCAGCTTAGCCTCCGGCGGGCCTTCCTACAATGAGCAGTTCTTC. The complete variable domain, with remaining parts taken from reference TRBV7-9 and TRBJ2-1, reads DTGVSQNPRHKITKRGQNVTFRCDPISEHNRLYWYRQTLGQGPEFLTYFQNEAQLEKSRLLSDRFSAERPKGSFSTLEIQRTEQGDSAMYLCASSLASGGPSYNEQFFGPGTRLTVL.

This clonotype was picked up a small number of times. The genes are TRBV24-1 and TRBJ2-1; 8 bases agree with TRBD1. This CDR3 region has 12 residues. The trim removed 3 bases at V and 15 bases at J, leaving 6 bases unmatched. Germline V gene sequence: CDR1 KGHDR, CDR2 SFDVKD. CDR3 residues: CATSDTGQGRFF. CDR3 bases: TGTGCCACCAGTGATACCGGACAGGGACGGTTCTTC.

V and J are TRBV5-1 and TRBJ2-5, with a tentative D call TRBD2 (5 bases). Per germline, CDR1 SGHRS and CDR2 YFSETQ. This CDR3 contains 16 residues. Trimming left V 2 bases short and J 0 bases short, with 14 bases between. CDR3 nucleotide sequence: TGCGCCAGCAGCTTTCCTGACGGAGGATACCAAGAGACCCAGTACTTC. This gives the protein CASSFPDGGYQETQYF.

This clonotype was seen many times. The chain is built from TRBV20-1 and TRBJ2-5; D possibly corresponds to TRBD1 (6 bases). This CDR3 has 13 residues. Looked up from germline, CDR1 is DFQATT and CDR2 is SNEGSKA (reference sequence). V was trimmed by 6 bases and J by 2 bases, leaving 13 bases between them. CDR3 protein: CSAPGDRQETQYF. The DNA of the CDR3 is TGCAGTGCGCCTGGTGACAGGCAAGAGACCCAGTACTTC.

A few counts support this clonotype. The rearrangement uses TRBV30 and TRBJ1-5; D is perhaps TRBD1 (5 bases). This CDR3 has 13 residues. Germline V gives CDR1 GTSNPN, CDR2 SVGIG (reference sequence). Trimming stripped 1 base from V and 8 bases from J, with 12 bases between. The DNA of the CDR3 is TGTGCCTGGAGTGAGTTCGGGGGAGAGCCCCAGCATTTT. Residues: CAWSEFGGEPQHF.

A few counts support this clonotype. This chain joins TRBV11-2 and TRBJ2-7; D is perhaps TRBD2 (6 bases). Trimming took off 5 bases at V and 0 bases at J, with 17 bases between the two ends. Germline CDR1 and CDR2: SGHAT and FQNNGV. This CDR3 comprises 16 residues. In nucleotides, the CDR3 is TGTGCCAGCAGCCCCTTCTGGGACTGGAGCTCCTACGAGCAGTACTTC. It translates to CASSPFWDWSSYEQYF. Drawing the rest from reference TRBV11-2 and TRBJ2-7, the complete variable domain is EAGVAQSPRYKIIEKRQSVAFWCNPISGHATLYWYQQILGQGPKLLIQFQNNGVVDDSQLPKDRFSAERLKGVDSTLKIQPAKLEDSAVYLCASSPFWDWSSYEQYFGPGTRLTVT.

The chain links TRBV5-1 to TRBJ1-1; TRBD1 aligns across 8 bases. This CDR3 has 12 amino acids. The ends lost 7 bases at V and 5 bases at J; junction bases unmatched: 4. CDR1 is SGHRS and CDR2 is YFSETQ in the germline V gene. CDR3 protein: CASRRGQTEAFF. In nucleotides, the CDR3 is TGCGCCAGCCGCAGGGGGCAAACTGAAGCTTTCTTT. The entire variable domain, with the rest obtained from reference TRBV5-1 and TRBJ1-1, is as follows: KAGVTQTPRYLIKTRGQQVTLSCSPISGHRSVSWYQQTPGQGLQFLFEYFSETQRNKGNFPGRFSGRQFSNSRSEMNVSTLELGDSALYLCASRRGQTEAFFGQGTRLTVV.

This sequence joins TRBV3-1 and TRBJ1-5; D gene uncertain. The V gene's germline CDR1 is LGHDT and CDR2 YNNKEL (reference sequence). This CDR3 contains 15 residues. V shed 4 bases and J shed 1 base, with 11 bases lying between them. In nucleotides, the CDR3 is TGTGCCAGCAGCCCCATGGGAGGGAGCAATCAGCCCCAGCATTTT. Translation gives CASSPMGGSNQPQHF.

The chain couples TRBV6-5 to TRBJ1-2; 10 bases line up with TRBD1. V lost 4 bases and J lost 4; bases outside the gene matches: 3. The CDR3 length is 14 residues. Germline values: CDR1 MNHEY, CDR2 SVGAGI. Here the CDR3 reads CASSSTGGGYGYTF. The CDR3, as DNA: TGTGCCAGCAGTTCGACAGGGGGCGGCTATGGCTACACCTTC.

This clonotype was detected only a few times. The V call is TRBV28, the J call TRBJ2-1; 9 positions agree with TRBD2. V gave up 3 bases and J gave up 0 bases; unmatched junction bases: 12. CDR1 is MDHEN, CDR2 SYDVKM, per germline. CDR3 size: 19 residues. The CDR3 loop reads CASSFVAGGPVSSYNEQFF. In DNA, the CDR3 is TGTGCCAGCAGTTTTGTGGCGGGAGGGCCTGTAAGCTCCTACAATGAGCAGTTCTTC. Drawing the rest from reference TRBV28 and TRBJ2-1, the complete variable domain is DVKVTQSSRYLVKRTGEKVFLECVQDMDHENMFWYRQDPGLGLRLIYFSYDVKMKEKGDIPEGYSVSREKKERFSLILESASTNQTSMYLCASSFVAGGPVSSYNEQFFGPGTRLTVL.

This clonotype was observed at least ten times. This chain links TRBV7-2 with TRBJ1-2, with a weak D call TRBD1 (5 bases). Germline V gene sequence: CDR1 SGHTA, CDR2 FQGNSA. V was pared by 3 bases and J by 2 bases, with 13 bases between. The CDR3 runs 15 residues. CDR3 DNA sequence: TGTGCCAGCAGCTTGATTGCCCAGGGCAACTATGGCTACACCTTC. Its protein product is CASSLIAQGNYGYTF.

This clonotype was recorded a few times. The CDR3 bases are TGTGCCAGCAGCCCCCTGGACGAGGTCTCCTACAATGAGCAGTTCTTC. Translating gives CASSPLDEVSYNEQFF. The chain couples TRBV14 to TRBJ2-1; D is undetermined. CDR1 is SGHDN and CDR2 is FVKESK in the germline V gene. Trimming took 4 bases from V and 0 from J, leaving 13 bases between them. The CDR3 sequence is 16 residues long.

This clonotype has only a few counts. This chain joins TRBV28 and TRBJ2-2; D is undetermined. CDR3 size: 12 residues. Trimming pared 3 bases from V and 6 bases from J, leaving 5 bases between. Germline V gene lookup returns CDR1 MDHEN and CDR2 SYDVKM. The CDR3 sequence is CASSFVPGELFF. Here the CDR3 DNA reads TGTGCCAGCAGTTTCGTCCCCGGGGAGCTGTTTTTT.

The chain is built from TRBV19 and TRBJ2-1; unclear D gene. The CDR3 is 16 residues long. Trimming removed 1 base from V and 5 bases from J, with 15 bases in between. The germline CDR1 and CDR2 sequences are LNHDA and SQIVND (reference sequence). The CDR3 coding sequence is TGTGCCAGTAGTATAGTTGGCGGCCACCAGAACAATGAGCAGTTCTTC. This gives the protein CASSIVGGHQNNEQFF.

Note on this clonotype: A much larger clone lies one base from this, so it may be a read error. The chain couples TRBV20-1 to TRBJ2-2, with TRBD2 identical over 8 bases. The CDR3 spans 16 residues. CDR1 and CDR2 (germline): DFQATT, SNEGSKA (reference sequence). CDR3 amino acids: CSAFPGSGSGTGELLF. The CDR3 region has the DNA TGCAGTGCTTTCCCCGGGAGCGGGAGTGGGACCGGGGAGCTGTTATTT.

This clonotype has only a few counts. The rearrangement links TRBV4-1 to TRBJ1-1; TRBD1 is a possible D gene (6 bases). Per germline, CDR1 MGHRA and CDR2 YSYEKL. Trimming left V 1 base short and J 5 bases short, with 14 bases between. This CDR3 is built from 15 residues. This CDR3 is CASSQVQGMGTEAFF. CDR3 DNA sequence: TGCGCCAGCAGCCAAGTCCAGGGGATGGGTACTGAAGCTTTCTTT.

This clonotype came up a few times. The rearrangement links TRBV3-1 to TRBJ2-1; the D is unclear. Looked up from germline, CDR1 is LGHDT and CDR2 is YNNKEL (reference sequence). V was pared by 0 bases and J by 3 bases, with 6 bases between. This CDR3 comprises 14 residues. This chain's CDR3 is CASSQESVYNEQFF. As DNA, the CDR3 is TGTGCCAGCAGCCAAGAGAGCGTCTACAATGAGCAGTTCTTC.

In its sample, this clonotype was seen many times. The genes are TRBV10-1 and TRBJ2-7, with 7 bases identical to TRBD1. The CDR3 length is 13 residues. With 8 bases clipped from V and 3 bases from J, the junction kept 7 bases outside the gene matches. Germline-derived CDR1 and CDR2 are WNHNN and SYGVQD (reference sequence). The chain's CDR3 is CASANRGYYEQYF. The CDR3 nucleotides are TGCGCCAGCGCTAACAGGGGATACTACGAGCAGTACTTC.

This clonotype was seen only a few times. DNA of the CDR3: TGCAGCGTTAAGAGCGGAAGGATTGGTAACTATGGCTACACCTTC. It specifies CSVKSGRIGNYGYTF. This sequence joins TRBV29-1 and TRBJ1-2; D is ambiguous. The CDR3 length is 15 residues. V lost 5 bases, J lost 1 base, and 17 bases lay in between. Germline CDR1 is SQVTM and CDR2 is ANQGSEA.